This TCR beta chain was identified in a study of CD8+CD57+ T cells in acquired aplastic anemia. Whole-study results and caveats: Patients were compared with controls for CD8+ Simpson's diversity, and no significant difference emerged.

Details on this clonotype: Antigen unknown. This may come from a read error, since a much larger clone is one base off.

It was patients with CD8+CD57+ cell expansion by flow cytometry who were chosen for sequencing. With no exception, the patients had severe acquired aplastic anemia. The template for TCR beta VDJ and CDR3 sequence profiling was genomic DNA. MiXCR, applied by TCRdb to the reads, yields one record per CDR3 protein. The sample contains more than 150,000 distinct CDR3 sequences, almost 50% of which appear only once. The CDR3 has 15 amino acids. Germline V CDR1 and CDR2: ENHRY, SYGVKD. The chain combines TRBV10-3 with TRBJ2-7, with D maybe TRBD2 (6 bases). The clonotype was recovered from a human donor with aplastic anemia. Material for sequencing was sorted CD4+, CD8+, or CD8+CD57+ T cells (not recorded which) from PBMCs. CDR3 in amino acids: CASSDGTPGINEQYF. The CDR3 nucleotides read TGTGCCAGCAGTGACGGGACTCCTGGAATCAACGAGCAGTACTTC.